This TCR beta chain was documented in a study of shared clonotypes between healthy human individuals. Whole-study results and caveats: Rarefaction showed sorted-subset sequencing was incomplete despite large depth.

Details on this clone: Its antigen is currently unknown. Distinct nucleotide sequences in the sample also encode this CDR3.

The protocol was immunoSEQ multiplex PCR, while the TCRdb copy is restricted to in-frame clones and leaves out a portion. This table holds some 2,400,000 clones, roughly 95% found once. Germline values: CDR1 LNHDA, CDR2 SQIVND (reference sequence). The V end was cut by 6 bases, the J end by 1 base, with 10 bases between. The CDR3 is 15 residues long. This rearrangement joins TRBV19 to TRBJ2-6, with D possibly matching TRBD2 (6 bases). Sequencing was carried out using naive CD4+ T cells sorted from blood. The sample's subset: CD45RA+ positively selected. The origin of this receptor is a man aged 18 to 35 in good health. The CDR3 bases are TGTGCCAGTAGCCCGGGGAGGTCTGGGGCCAACGTCCTGACTTTC. As protein: CASSPGRSGANVLTF. Complete variable domain (other parts from reference TRBV19 and TRBJ2-6): DGGITQSPKYLFRKEGQNVTLSCEQNLNHDAMYWYRQDPGQGLRLIYYSQIVNDFQKGDIAEGYSVSREKKESFPLTVTSAQKNPTAFYLCASSPGRSGANVLTFGAGSRLTVL.